The next 30 T cell receptor beta chains were all read from a single sample in a study of control samples from healthy donors and cancer patients. Only in-frame clones appear in the TCRdb table, and some are missing; sequencing was by immunoSEQ multiplex PCR. Of around 200,000 clones listed, around 93% are singletons. The sample comprised blood. These receptors were taken from a man aged 18 to 29 in good health.

The J gene is TRBJ1-1, the V gene TRBV28; unclear D gene. V lost 2 bases and J 1 base, leaving 8 bases between the germline ends. Germline values: CDR1 MDHEN, CDR2 SYDVKM. The CDR3 consists of 14 residues. The CDR3 is CASSLNSRNTEAFF. The CDR3, as DNA: TGTGCCAGCAGTTTAAATAGCCGGAACACTGAAGCTTTCTTT.

The gene calls are TRBV7-9 and TRBJ1-1; D unresolved. V lost 0 bases and J 4 bases, leaving 9 bases between the germline ends. The CDR3 is 14 residues long. The germline V gene encodes CDR1 SEHNR and CDR2 FQNEAQ (reference sequence). CDR3 sequence reads: CASSLAGYGTEAFF. The CDR3 DNA is TGTGCCAGCAGCTTAGCAGGGTACGGCACTGAAGCTTTCTTT.

The rearrangement joins TRBV6-5 to TRBJ1-3; 10 nucleotides line up with TRBD1. This CDR3 has 15 amino acids. Germline V gene lookup returns CDR1 MNHEY and CDR2 SVGAGI. The ends lost 5 bases at V and 2 bases at J; junction bases unmatched: 3. This chain's CDR3 is CASSTGQGAGNTIYF. The DNA for the CDR3 is TGTGCCAGCAGTACAGGACAGGGGGCTGGAAACACCATATATTTT.

This clone was found a few times. The chain is built from TRBV5-6 and TRBJ1-1; tentative D call: TRBD1 (5 bases). This CDR3 region has 14 residues. Trimming left V 6 bases short and J 4 bases short, with 16 bases between. The V gene's germline CDR1 is SGHDT and CDR2 YYEEEE. CDR3 sequence (DNA): TGTGCCAGCATCCGTAAGTATGGGGGCACTGAAGCTTTCTTT. Amino acids: CASIRKYGGTEAFF.

CDR3 DNA sequence: TGTGCCAGTACAGACACACCGAGCTACGAGCAGTACTTC. It encodes CASTDTPSYEQYF. The J gene is TRBJ2-7, the V gene TRBV2; D not certain. The CDR3 is 13 amino acids. CDR1 and CDR2 from the germline V gene are SNHLY and FYNNEI. Trimming took 9 bases from V and 3 from J, leaving 15 bases between them.

The genes are TRBV27 and TRBJ2-1, with D perhaps matching TRBD1 or TRBD2 (6 bases each). The CDR3 has 13 residues. Germline V gene data show CDR1 as MNHEY and CDR2 as SMNVEV (reference sequence). The V end was cut by 5 bases, the J end by 10 bases, with 15 bases between. The CDR3 sequence is CASSGGGLREQFF. Written as DNA, the CDR3 is TGTGCCAGCAGTGGAGGGGGGCTCAGGGAGCAGTTCTTC.

The chain combines TRBV30 with TRBJ2-7, with 9 bases fitting TRBD1. The CDR3 has 14 residues. The V gene's germline CDR1 is GTSNPN and CDR2 SVGIG (reference sequence). Germline trimming cut 2 bases from V and 3 bases from J; bases unmatched to any gene: 5. CDR3: CAWSSDRGVYEQYF. CDR3 DNA: TGTGCCTGGAGTTCCGACAGGGGGGTCTACGAGCAGTACTTC.

CDR3 nucleotide sequence: TGTGCCAGCAGTGACCCTAGGCAGGGTGATTCACCCCTCCACTTT. As protein: CASSDPRQGDSPLHF. This chain connects TRBV25-1 to TRBJ1-6; a possible D gene is TRBD1 (5 bases). The V and J ends lost 3 bases and 8 bases respectively, with 14 bases between them. Germline CDR1 and CDR2: MGHDK and SYGVNS. CDR3 length: 15 amino acids.

For this clone: An end of the junction does not agree with germline; a read error may underlie this. The chain uses TRBV7-2 and TRBJ2-7, with D maybe TRBD1 (5 bases). The CDR3 runs to 15 residues. Germline V gives CDR1 SGHTA, CDR2 FQGNSA. The CDR3 is CASRFGTGLSDEQYF. CDR3 DNA sequence: TGTGCCAGCAGATTTGGTACAGGCCTCTCCGACGAGCAGTACTTC.

This clone was detected only once. The gene calls are TRBV13 and TRBJ2-4, with a possible D match to TRBD1 (5 bases). This CDR3 is 15 amino acids long. V lost 4 bases and J lost 3, with 13 bases in between. The germline CDR1 and CDR2 sequences are PRHDT and FYEKMQ (reference sequence). CDR3 in amino acids: CASSSPRENKNIQYF. The CDR3 region has the DNA TGTGCCAGCAGCTCACCCAGGGAAAACAAAAACATTCAGTACTTC. Looking up the rest from reference TRBV13 and TRBJ2-4 gives the full variable domain: AAGVIQSPRHLIKEKRETATLKCYPIPRHDTVYWYQQGPGQDPQFLISFYEKMQSDKGSIPDRFSAQQFSDYHSELNMSSLELGDSALYFCASSSPRENKNIQYFGAGTRLSVL.

The count of this clone is one. V usage is TRBV18 and J usage is TRBJ1-2; D ambiguous. The V end lost 0 bases, the J end lost 7 bases, and 12 bases lay between the germline ends. The CDR3 is made up of 14 amino acids. The germline V gene has CDR1 KGHSH and CDR2 LQKENI. CDR3 coding DNA: TGTGCCAGCTCACCACCGTCCGGGAACGGTGGCTACACCTTC. It translates to CASSPPSGNGGYTF.

The rearrangement joins TRBV21-1 to TRBJ2-5. TRBV21-1 counts as a pseudogene. The CDR3 length is 17 residues. CDR3 sequence: CASSFRDPTSPQETQYF. The CDR3 DNA reads TGTGCCAGCAGCTTCCGGGACCCGACCTCCCCACAAGAGACCCAGTACTTC.

Details on this clone: Other nucleotide sequences in the sample specify the same CDR3. This rearrangement joins TRBV5-1 to TRBJ1-5; D remains unclear. CDR3 length: 13 residues. Germline V gene lookup returns CDR1 SGHRS and CDR2 YFSETQ. V was clipped by 0 bases and J by 5 bases, with 6 bases between them. The CDR3 region has the DNA TGCGCCAGCAGCTTGGAGGTAGATCAGCCCCAGCATTTT. This sequence encodes CASSLEVDQPQHF.

The chain links TRBV3-1 (or the pseudogene TRBV3-2) to TRBJ1-1; D ambiguous. Per the germline V gene, CDR1 is LGHDT and CDR2 is YNNKEL (reference sequence). Trimming took off 0 bases at V and 1 base at J, with 6 bases between the two ends. The CDR3 spans 14 residues. The CDR3 is CASSQDRRNTEAFF. The CDR3 nucleotides are TGTGCCAGCAGCCAAGATAGGAGGAACACTGAAGCTTTCTTT.

V gene TRBV3-1 (or the pseudogene TRBV3-2) combines with J gene TRBJ1-2; 7 bases are a match to TRBD1. Germline assignment: CDR1 LGHDT and CDR2 YNNKEL (reference sequence). V shed 4 bases and J 6 bases; nucleotides not matched to a gene: 5. The CDR3 has 13 amino acids. The CDR3 protein is CASSPQGQDGYTF. CDR3 nucleotide sequence: TGTGCCAGCAGCCCCCAAGGACAGGATGGCTACACCTTC.

Worth noting for this clone: One junction end disagrees with the germline gene, perhaps due to a read error. The chain joins TRBV9 to TRBJ2-7; the D gene is possibly TRBD2 (6 bases). The CDR3 loop spans 15 amino acids. Germline V gene data show CDR1 as SGDLS and CDR2 as YYNGEE. CDR3 sequence reads: CVSSVAASGSYEQYF. The CDR3 DNA reads TGTGTCAGCAGCGTAGCGGCATCGGGGTCCTACGAGCAGTACTTC.

The V gene is TRBV19, the J gene TRBJ1-1; 10 bases match TRBD1. The CDR3 totals 17 residues. Germline V CDR1 and CDR2: LNHDA, SQIVND (reference sequence). J lost 1 base, V lost 2 bases, and 7 bases had no gene match. CDR3 sequence: CASSIMGQGIRNTEAFF. The DNA of the CDR3 is TGTGCCAGTAGTATAATGGGACAGGGGATTCGGAACACTGAAGCTTTCTTT.

V gene TRBV7-9 combines with J gene TRBJ1-4; no clear D gene. The V end was cut by 0 bases, the J end by 12 bases, with 5 bases between. The CDR3 covers 11 residues. CDR1 is SEHNR, CDR2 FQNEAQ, per germline (reference sequence). The CDR3 sequence: CASSLADQLFF. The CDR3, as DNA: TGTGCCAGCAGCTTAGCGGATCAACTGTTTTTT.

CDR3 bases: TGTGCCAGCTCACCACCAATAGGACAGGGGGCCTACGAGCAGTACTTC. Its protein product is CASSPPIGQGAYEQYF. The chain is built from TRBV18 and TRBJ2-7; 10 nucleotides align to TRBD1. Germline loops: CDR1 KGHSH, CDR2 LQKENI. The junction had 4 bases not matched to a gene; V was cut back by 0 bases and J by 2 bases. This CDR3 spans 16 amino acids.

The V and J genes are TRBV27 and TRBJ2-3; 8 nucleotides align to TRBD2. CDR1 is MNHEY and CDR2 is SMNVEV in the germline V gene (reference sequence). The CDR3 spans 13 residues. J lost 7 bases, V lost 6 bases, and 6 bases had no gene match. The CDR3 protein is CASSRSGGNTQYF. The CDR3 DNA is TGTGCCAGCAGCAGGAGCGGGGGAAATACGCAGTATTTT.

The V call is TRBV9, the J call TRBJ1-4; tentative D call: TRBD1 (5 bases). Germline CDR1 reads SGDLS; CDR2 reads YYNGEE. The CDR3 runs 15 residues. V was shortened by 2 bases and J by 7 bases, with 15 bases between the two germline ends. The CDR3 protein is CASSVGPESTEKLFF. The DNA for the CDR3 is TGTGCCAGCAGCGTGGGGCCCGAGTCGACTGAAAAACTGTTTTTT.

The chain joins TRBV10-3 to TRBJ2-3, with TRBD2 identical over 7 bases. CDR3 length equals 17 residues. After removal of 1 base from V and 0 bases from J, the junction contained 7 bases not matched to a gene. The V gene's germline CDR1 is ENHRY and CDR2 SYGVKD. The CDR3 protein is CAISEFTSVTSTDTQYF. The CDR3 DNA reads TGTGCCATCAGTGAGTTTACTAGCGTAACTAGCACAGATACGCAGTATTTT.

V usage is TRBV19 and J usage is TRBJ1-5; 7 bases match TRBD1. Unmatched junction bases numbered 15, after V lost 7 bases and J lost 3 bases. The V gene's germline CDR1 is LNHDA and CDR2 SQIVND (reference sequence). The CDR3 is 17 amino acids. In DNA form, the CDR3 reads TGTGCCAGTATTGGGACAGCTTACGCACCATCCAATCAGCCCCAGCATTTT. Protein: CASIGTAYAPSNQPQHF. The full variable domain, its missing parts supplied by reference TRBV19 and TRBJ1-5, is DGGITQSPKYLFRKEGQNVTLSCEQNLNHDAMYWYRQDPGQGLRLIYYSQIVNDFQKGDIAEGYSVSREKKESFPLTVTSAQKNPTAFYLCASIGTAYAPSNQPQHFGDGTRLSIL.

This chain uses TRBV11-3 with TRBJ2-2; D call uncertain. Germline assignment: CDR1 SGHNT and CDR2 YENEEA. The CDR3 is 14 amino acids. V gave up 1 base and J gave up 4 bases, with 7 bases separating them. CDR3 sequence (DNA): TGTGCCAGCAGCTTAGCACAGAGCACCGGGGAGCTGTTTTTT. Protein: CASSLAQSTGELFF.

CDR3 in amino acids: CASSPAQVPYNEQFF. The CDR3 nucleotides read TGTGCCAGCTCACCGGCCCAGGTCCCCTACAATGAGCAGTTCTTC. This chain joins TRBV18 and TRBJ2-1; D gene unclear. Trimming shortened V by 3 bases and J by 2 bases, and 11 bases separated the two germline ends. Germline V gene sequence: CDR1 KGHSH, CDR2 LQKENI. This CDR3 region has 15 residues.

The CDR3 reads CASSLALGPREKLFF. DNA for the CDR3: TGCGCCAGCAGCTTGGCTTTGGGTCCGAGGGAAAAACTGTTTTTT. This chain connects TRBV5-1 to TRBJ1-4, with D unresolved. The CDR3 is 15 amino acids. The germline gives CDR1 SGHRS, CDR2 YFSETQ. The ends were cut back, 0 bases at V and 8 bases at J, with 14 bases in the middle. Based on the CDR3 plus reference TRBV5-1 and TRBJ1-4, the full variable domain is KAGVTQTPRYLIKTRGQQVTLSCSPISGHRSVSWYQQTPGQGLQFLFEYFSETQRNKGNFPGRFSGRQFSNSRSEMNVSTLELGDSALYLCASSLALGPREKLFFGSGTQLSVL.

CDR3 region: CASFRTGGSSYEQYF. CDR3 in DNA: TGTGCCAGCTTTCGGACAGGGGGAAGCTCCTACGAGCAGTACTTC. The chain uses TRBV5-8 and TRBJ2-7; 10 nucleotides agree with TRBD1. Unmatched junction bases numbered 7, after V lost 7 bases and J lost 0 bases. The CDR3 totals 15 residues. Germline V gene data show CDR1 as SGHTS and CDR2 as YDEGEE. Looking up the rest from reference TRBV5-8 and TRBJ2-7 gives the full variable domain: EAGVTQSPTHLIKTRGQQATLRCSPISGHTSVYWYQQALGLGLQFLLWYDEGEERNRGNFPPRFSGRQFPNYSSELNVNALELEDSALYLCASFRTGGSSYEQYFGPGTRLTVT.

The genes are TRBV10-3 and TRBJ2-1; 11 nucleotides align to TRBD2. Germline V gene data show CDR1 as ENHRY and CDR2 as SYGVKD. The junction had 11 bases not matched to a gene; V was cut back by 6 bases and J by 1 base. This CDR3 has 18 amino acids. The CDR3 coding sequence is TGTGCCATCAGGGGGCGACTAGCGGGACCGGGGTCCTACAATGAGCAGTTCTTC. The encoded protein is CAIRGRLAGPGSYNEQFF.

V gene TRBV15 combines with J gene TRBJ1-3; 10 bases map to TRBD1. The V and J ends lost 5 bases and 8 bases, in that order; junction bases with no gene match: 12. The V gene's germline CDR1 is LNHNV and CDR2 YYDKDF (reference sequence). CDR3 length: 16 amino acids. The CDR3 DNA follows: TGTGCCACCAGCCGGTTTCTCGGACAGGGGGGACACACCATATATTTT. As protein: CATSRFLGQGGHTIYF. The variable domain in full, with the rest retrieved from reference TRBV15 and TRBJ1-3, is DAMVIQNPRYQVTQFGKPVTLSCSQTLNHNVMYWYQQKSSQAPKLLFHYYDKDFNNEADTPDNFQSRRPNTSFCFLDIRSPGLGDTAMYLCATSRFLGQGGHTIYFGEGSWLTVV.

The chain couples TRBV5-1 to TRBJ2-7; 9 bases match TRBD2. V lost 0 bases to trimming and J lost 2 bases; unmatched junction nucleotides: 6. The length of the CDR3 is 16 residues. Germline lookup yields CDR1 SGHRS and CDR2 YFSETQ. The CDR3 sequence is CASSLEAAGGPYEQYF. The CDR3 nucleotides read TGCGCCAGCAGCTTGGAAGCGGCGGGGGGGCCCTACGAGCAGTACTTC.